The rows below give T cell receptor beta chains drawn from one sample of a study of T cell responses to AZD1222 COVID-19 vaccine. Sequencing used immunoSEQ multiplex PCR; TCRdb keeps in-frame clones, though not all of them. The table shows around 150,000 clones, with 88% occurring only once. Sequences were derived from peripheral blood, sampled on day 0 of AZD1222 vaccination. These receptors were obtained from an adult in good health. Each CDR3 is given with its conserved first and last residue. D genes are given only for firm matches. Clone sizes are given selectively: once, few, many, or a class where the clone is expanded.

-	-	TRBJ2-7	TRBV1	TGCACCAGCAGCCAACCCAGACTAGCGGGGGCCTACGAGCAGTACTTC	CTSSQPRLAGAYEQYF
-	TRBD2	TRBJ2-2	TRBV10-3	TGTGCCACCTTAGCGGGAACGAACACCGGGGAGCTGTTTTTT	CATLAGTNTGELFF
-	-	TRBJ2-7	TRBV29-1	TGCAGCGTTGTAGTCTCTTCTTACGAGCAGTACTTC	CSVVVSSYEQYF
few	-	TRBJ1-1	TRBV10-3	TGTGCCATCAGTGAGCATAGGACAGAGAACACTGAAGCTTTCTTT	CAISEHRTENTEAFF
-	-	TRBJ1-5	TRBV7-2	TGTGCCAGCAGCTCCCAAGGGGATCAGCCCCAGCATTTT	CASSSQGDQPQHF
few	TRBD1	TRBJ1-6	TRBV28	TGTGCCAGCAGTTTATCGGACAGGGTGATGAATTCACCCCTCCACTTT	CASSLSDRVMNSPLHF
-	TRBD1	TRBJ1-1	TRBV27	TGTGCCAGCAGTTGGGACAGGGCGGGCACTGAAGCTTTCTTT	CASSWDRAGTEAFF
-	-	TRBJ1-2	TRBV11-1	TGTGCCAGCAGCTTGGGGGTCGACAGTCCCCGCTATGGCTACACCTTC	CASSLGVDSPRYGYTF
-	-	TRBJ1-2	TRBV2	TGTGCCAGCACTTCGGACTTCAATGATGGCTACACCTTC	CASTSDFNDGYTF
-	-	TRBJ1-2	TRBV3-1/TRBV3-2	TGTGCCAGCAGCCAAGACAAGGGAAATGGCTACACCTTC	CASSQDKGNGYTF
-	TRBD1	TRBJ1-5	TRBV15	TGTGCCACCAGCAGGGGGGGACAGTATCATAGCAATCAGCCCCAGCATTTT	CATSRGGQYHSNQPQHF
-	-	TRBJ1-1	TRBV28	TGTGCCTTACAAGTGGGGACTGAAGCTTTCTTT	CALQVGTEAFF
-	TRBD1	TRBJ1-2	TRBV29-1	TGCAGCGCACCGGACAGGGACTATGGCTACACCTTC	CSAPDRDYGYTF
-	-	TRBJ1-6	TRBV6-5	TGTGCCAGCAGTTACTTGACCTATAATTCACCCCTCCACTTT	CASSYLTYNSPLHF
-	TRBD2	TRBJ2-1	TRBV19	TGTGCCAGTAGTATTACTAGCGGGAGGAACAATGAGCAGTTCTTC	CASSITSGRNNEQFF
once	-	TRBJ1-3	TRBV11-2	TGTGCCAGCAGCTTAGACCCCTATTCTGGAAACACCATATATTTT	CASSLDPYSGNTIYF
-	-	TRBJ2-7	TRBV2	TGTGCCAGCAGTGGACAGGCCTACGAGCAGTACTTC	CASSGQAYEQYF
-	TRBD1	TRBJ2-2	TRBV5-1	TGCGCCAGCAGCTTGGCACCGGGACAGGGGTCCGGGGAGCTGTTTTTT	CASSLAPGQGSGELFF
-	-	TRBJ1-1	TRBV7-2	TGTGCCAGCAGCTCGAGTTGGACTGAAGCTTTCTTT	CASSSSWTEAFF
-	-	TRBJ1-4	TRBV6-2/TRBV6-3	TGTGCCAGCAGTGACTTAGGGACGGGAACTAATGAAAAACTGTTTTTT	CASSDLGTGTNEKLFF
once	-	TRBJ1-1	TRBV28	TGTGCCAGCAGTTTATTAGGGACCGGTGAAGCTTTCTTT	CASSLLGTGEAFF
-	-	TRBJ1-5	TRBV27	TGTGCCAGCAGTTCCCAGGGAATACTTGGGAATCAGCCCCAGCATTTT	CASSSQGILGNQPQHF
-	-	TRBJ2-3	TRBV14	TGTGCCAGCAGCCTAGAGGGGGGTCGGGCAGATACGCAGTATTTT	CASSLEGGRADTQYF
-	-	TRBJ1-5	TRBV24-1	TGTGCCACCAGTGATCCAAAGATCCCCAATCAGCCCCAGCATTTT	CATSDPKIPNQPQHF
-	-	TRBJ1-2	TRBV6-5	TGTGCCAGCAGAGGAGGGCGTCCTAACTATGGCTACACCTTC	CASRGGRPNYGYTF
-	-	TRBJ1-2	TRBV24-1	TGTGCCACCAGTGATAAGGGCGGCTACACCTTC	CATSDKGGYTF
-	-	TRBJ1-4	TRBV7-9	TGTGCCAGCAGCTTAGCCCCGCAGAGCGGTGCGGCTAATGAAAAACTGTTTTTT	CASSLAPQSGAANEKLFF
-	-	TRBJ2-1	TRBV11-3	TGTGCCAGCAGCTCCCTTTCCCGGACCGCTGAGCAGTTCTTC	CASSSLSRTAEQFF
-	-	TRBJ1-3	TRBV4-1	TGCGCCAGCACCCAGGGTTCTGGAAACACCATATATTTT	CASTQGSGNTIYF
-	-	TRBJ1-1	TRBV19	TGTGCCAGTAGTATAGATGGGGGCACTGAAGCTTTCTTT	CASSIDGGTEAFF
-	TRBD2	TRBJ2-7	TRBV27	TGTGCCAGCAGTTCCTACACGACTAGCGGGAGGGTCTACGAGCAGTACTTC	CASSSYTTSGRVYEQYF
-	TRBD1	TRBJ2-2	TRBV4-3	TGCGCCAGCAGCCATTCTACAGGGGACAAGACCGGGGAGCTGTTTTTT	CASSHSTGDKTGELFF
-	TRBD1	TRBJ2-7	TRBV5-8	TGTGCCAGCAGCTTTGATCGGGACAGATCCTACGAGCAGTACTTC	CASSFDRDRSYEQYF
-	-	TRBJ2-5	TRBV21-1	TGTGCCAGCCCACCCCTGGGTCCAGAGACAGCGGCAGCCGGGAAAAAAGAGACCCAGTACTTC	CASPPLGPETAAAGKKETQYF
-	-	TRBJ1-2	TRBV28	TGTGCCAGCAGCAGCGGGGGCGCTGGCTACACCTTC	CASSSGGAGYTF
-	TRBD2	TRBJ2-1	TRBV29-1	TGCAGCGTTGAAGATTGGCTAGCGGAGGATGGGCAGTTCTTC	CSVEDWLAEDGQFF
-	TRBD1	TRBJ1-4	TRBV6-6	TGTGCCAGCAGTCGACGGGACAGGGGGCTAGTTCAACTCACTACAACTAATGAAAAACTGTTTTTT	CASSRRDRGLVQLTTTNEKLFF
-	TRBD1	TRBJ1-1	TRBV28	TGTGCCAGCAGTTTGGTGACAGGGGGTCACACTGAAGCTTTCTTT	CASSLVTGGHTEAFF
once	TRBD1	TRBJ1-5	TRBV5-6	TGTGCCAGCAGCTTGGCCGGACAGGGGACTCAGCCCCAGCATTTT	CASSLAGQGTQPQHF
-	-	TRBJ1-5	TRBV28	TGTGCCAGCAGGGGGAGGGGTAATCAGCCCCAGCATTTT	CASRGRGNQPQHF
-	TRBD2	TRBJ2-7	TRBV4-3	TGCGCCAGCAGCCAAGATTCCGGGGGGAGGCTGAACGAGCAGTACTTC	CASSQDSGGRLNEQYF
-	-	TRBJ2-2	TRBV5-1	TGCGCCAGCTCTACGAGGGATGTTTCTTCCGGGGAGCTGTTTTTT	CASSTRDVSSGELFF
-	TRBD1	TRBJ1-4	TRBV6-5	TGTGCCAGCAGACGAAAGACAGGGGGCAACGAAAAACTGTTTTTT	CASRRKTGGNEKLFF
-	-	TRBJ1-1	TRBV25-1	TGTGCCAGCAGTGAATATAGGGGCAGGGGATATACTGAAGCTTTCTTT	CASSEYRGRGYTEAFF
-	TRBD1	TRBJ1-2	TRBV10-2	TGCGCCAGCAGCTCGGACAGGGGCTATGGCTACACCTTC	CASSSDRGYGYTF
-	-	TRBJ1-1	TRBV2	TGTGCCAGCTTGGACAGAATGAACACTGAAGCTTTCTTT	CASLDRMNTEAFF
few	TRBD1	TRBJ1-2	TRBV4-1	TGCGCCAGCAGCCCCGCATTGATCCTGGGCAGGACAGGGGGCGACTCCAGCTATGGCTACACCTTC	CASSPALILGRTGGDSSYGYTF
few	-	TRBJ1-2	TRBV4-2	TGTGCCAGCAGCCCCTCTATCGGGCAGGGCTATGGCTACACCTTC	CASSPSIGQGYGYTF
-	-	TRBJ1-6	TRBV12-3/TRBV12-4	TGTGCCAGCAGCCGACTCCGGTCACCCCTCCACTTT	CASSRLRSPLHF
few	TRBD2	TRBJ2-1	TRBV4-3	TGCGCCAGCAGCCAAAGGACTAGCGCCCACAATGAGCAGTTCTTC	CASSQRTSAHNEQFF
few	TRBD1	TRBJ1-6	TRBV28	TGTGCCAGTGGACAGGGTGATTCACCCCTCCACTTT	CASGQGDSPLHF
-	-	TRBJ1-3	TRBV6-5	TGTGCCAGCAGTTACACCCGGGACGAACCTGGAAACACCATATATTTT	CASSYTRDEPGNTIYF
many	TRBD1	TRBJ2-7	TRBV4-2	TGTGCCAGCAGCCAAGGCCCCCCGGACAGGGATATGTCCTACGAGCAGTACTTC	CASSQGPPDRDMSYEQYF
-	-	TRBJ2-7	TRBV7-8	TGTGCCAGCAGCTCCGGGTTCTACGAGCAGTACTTC	CASSSGFYEQYF
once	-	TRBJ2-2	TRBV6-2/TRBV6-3	TGTGCCAGCAGTTACGTGAACACCGGGGAGCTGTTTTTT	CASSYVNTGELFF